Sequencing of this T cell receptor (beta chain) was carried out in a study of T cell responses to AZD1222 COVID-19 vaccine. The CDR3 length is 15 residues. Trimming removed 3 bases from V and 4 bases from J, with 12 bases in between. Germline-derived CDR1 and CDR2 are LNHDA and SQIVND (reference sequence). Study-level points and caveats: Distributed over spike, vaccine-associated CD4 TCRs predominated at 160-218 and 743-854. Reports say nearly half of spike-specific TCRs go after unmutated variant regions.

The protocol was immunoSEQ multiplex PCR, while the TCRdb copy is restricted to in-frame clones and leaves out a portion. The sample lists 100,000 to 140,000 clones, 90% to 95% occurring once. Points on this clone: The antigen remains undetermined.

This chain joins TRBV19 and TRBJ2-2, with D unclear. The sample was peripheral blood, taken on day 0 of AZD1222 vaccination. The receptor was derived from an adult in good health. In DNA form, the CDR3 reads TGTGCCAGTAGTATTCCGGGTATGGGCACCGGGGAGCTGTTTTTT. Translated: CASSIPGMGTGELFF.